This is a list of T cell receptor beta chains from one sample in a study of blood T cell repertoires in COVID-19. Using immunoSEQ multiplex PCR, the repertoire was profiled, and TCRdb retains in-frame clones only, with some absent. This table holds 100,000 to 150,000 clones, about 88% found once. Sequenced: PBMCs or T cells enriched from blood (not recorded which). The receptors were gathered from a man aged 35-49 years with acute COVID-19. Both conserved end residues are part of each CDR3. D genes are given only for firm matches. Not all rows give a size; the values are once, few, many and, for expanded clones, a class.

>TRBV7-9|TRBJ1-2|TRBD1|once
TGTGCCAGCAGCGCCCAGGGGGGAGACTATGGCTACACCTTC
CASSAQGGDYGYTF
>TRBV19|TRBJ1-5|TRBD1|-
TGTGCCAGTAGCCTCCGACAGGGAGGTAGTCAGCCCCAGCATTTT
CASSLRQGGSQPQHF
>TRBV5-4|TRBJ2-2|-|-
TGTGCCAGCAGCTTGGGAGGTAGTGCGAACACCGGGGAGCTGTTTTTT
CASSLGGSANTGELFF
>TRBV11-2|TRBJ1-1|TRBD1|-
TGTGCCAGCAGCCCCCTGACAGGGGCGAACACTGAAGCTTTCTTT
CASSPLTGANTEAFF
>TRBV2|TRBJ1-4|-|-
TGTGCCAGCAACGGTGGGGGGGGTTCTCTCGAAAAACTGTTTTTT
CASNGGGGSLEKLFF
>TRBV30|TRBJ2-5|-|-
TGTGCCTGGAGTGTAATTTGGTCAACTCAATCCGAGACCCAGTACTTC
CAWSVIWSTQSETQYF
>TRBV5-6|TRBJ1-2|-|-
TGTGCCAGCAGCTTCTCCCTCGGCTACACCTTC
CASSFSLGYTF
>TRBV7-3|TRBJ1-5|-|-
TGTGCCAGCAGCTTAAGAGCTGGTGAGCCCCAGCATTTT
CASSLRAGEPQHF
>TRBV6-5|TRBJ2-5|TRBD2|-
TGTGCCAGCAGTTCTGCTTCGGGAGGCGGAGAGACCCAGTACTTC
CASSSASGGGETQYF
>TRBV7-6|TRBJ1-2|TRBD1|few
TGTGCCAGCAGCTTAGAAGGGTCAGGCAGGGGGAAAGTCTATGGCTACACCTTC
CASSLEGSGRGKVYGYTF
>TRBV12-5|TRBJ1-2|TRBD1|-
TGTGCTAGTGGTGGGACAGGGGACTATGGCTACACCTTC
CASGGTGDYGYTF
>TRBV6-5|TRBJ2-3|-|-
TGTGCCAGTCAGTGGGCAGGGCGAGATACGCAGTATTTT
CASQWAGRDTQYF
>TRBV28|TRBJ2-1|TRBD1|-
TGTGCCAGCTTTACCTCGGGACAGGGGGATGATGAGCAGTTCTTC
CASFTSGQGDDEQFF
>TRBV10-1|TRBJ1-6|TRBD1|-
TGCGCCAGCAGACTCGACAGGGGTAATTCACCCCTCCACTTT
CASRLDRGNSPLHF
>TRBV7-6|TRBJ2-3|TRBD2|-
TGTGCCAGCAGCACACTAGCGCGAGCGGTAGATACGCAGTATTTT
CASSTLARAVDTQYF
>TRBV19|TRBJ2-7|-|-
TGTGCCAGTAGTATGAGGGCGGGTTCCTACGAGCAGTACTTC
CASSMRAGSYEQYF
>TRBV11-2|TRBJ1-3|-|-
TGTGCCAGCAGCCCCGAGGGGGGGACAGGAAACACCATATATTTT
CASSPEGGTGNTIYF
>TRBV5-3|TRBJ1-4|TRBD1|-
TGTGCCAGAAGAGTCCCGGGACAGGCAAATGAAAAACTGTTTTTT
CARRVPGQANEKLFF
>TRBV3-1/TRBV3-2|TRBJ1-2|-|-
TGTGCCAGCAGCCAAGACCCGGCGGTTGATGGCTACACCTTC
CASSQDPAVDGYTF
>TRBV21-1|TRBJ2-3|-|-
TGTGCCAGCAGCAAACCGCGGCCCCAACTAGCGGGGGGCCCTACCACAGATACGCAGTATTTT
CASSKPRPQLAGGPTTDTQYF
>TRBV7-9|TRBJ2-7|TRBD1|-
TGTGCCAGCAGCCAGGGGCCCCGGACAGGATCCTACGAGCAGTACTTC
CASSQGPRTGSYEQYF
>TRBV2|TRBJ2-7|-|-
TGTGCCAGCAGTGACAGGGGGGTAACCTACGAGCAGTACTTC
CASSDRGVTYEQYF
>TRBV27|TRBJ2-7|TRBD1|-
TGTGCCAGCAGGGGGACAGGGGACGAGCAGTACTTC
CASRGTGDEQYF
>TRBV7-3|TRBJ2-1|TRBD1|few
TGTGCCAGCAGCTTAACGGGAGGACAGGGCGGCAATGAGCAGTTCTTC
CASSLTGGQGGNEQFF
>TRBV19|TRBJ2-7|-|-
TGTGCCAGTAGCCCTTCGGCGGGATCAGGCTACGAGCAGTACTTC
CASSPSAGSGYEQYF
>TRBV18|TRBJ1-3|-|-
TGTGCCAGCTCGCCTAACTCTGGAAACACCATATATTTT
CASSPNSGNTIYF
>TRBV7-2|TRBJ2-7|-|-
TGTGCCAGCACCCAATCGGGCTACGGGGCCTACGAGCAGTACTTC
CASTQSGYGAYEQYF
>TRBV6-2/TRBV6-3|TRBJ2-7|-|-
TGTGCCAGCAGTTCGGGACTCCTTATCAAGGAGCAGTACTTC
CASSSGLLIKEQYF
>TRBV24-1|TRBJ1-1|-|-
TGTGCCACCAGTGACGCGGGTACTGAAGCTTTCTTT
CATSDAGTEAFF
>TRBV9|TRBJ2-7|TRBD2|-
TGTGCCAGCAGCCCCACGGGAGGGAGCTCCTACGAGCAGTACTTC
CASSPTGGSSYEQYF
>TRBV12-5|TRBJ2-1|-|few
TGTGCTAGTGGTTTGGTACCGGGTATACATGAGCAGTTCTTC
CASGLVPGIHEQFF
>TRBV14|TRBJ1-1|-|-
TGTGCCAGCAGCCAAGACAGGGACACTGAAGCTTTCTTT
CASSQDRDTEAFF
>TRBV24-1|TRBJ2-5|-|-
TGTGCCACCAGTGACACAGTTGGCCAAGAGACCCAGTACTTC
CATSDTVGQETQYF
>TRBV2|TRBJ1-6|TRBD1|-
TGTGCCAGCGTGGGGACAGGGGGCAATTCACCCCTCCACTTT
CASVGTGGNSPLHF
>TRBV24-1|TRBJ1-1|-|-
TGTGCCACCAGTGACCCAGCGGGACGCTTGAACACTGAAGCTTTCTTT
CATSDPAGRLNTEAFF
>TRBV7-2|TRBJ1-6|-|-
TGTGCCAGCAGCTCCCGAACGGATTCACCCCTCCACTTT
CASSSRTDSPLHF
>TRBV5-1|TRBJ2-2|-|-
TGCGCCAGCGGAGGGAACTCGATCGACACCGGGGAGCTGTTTTTT
CASGGNSIDTGELFF
>TRBV10-1|TRBJ2-3|TRBD2|-
TGCGCCAGCAGTGTGACTAGCGGGGGGGCCCCAGATACGCAGTATTTT
CASSVTSGGAPDTQYF
>TRBV19|TRBJ2-6|-|-
TGTGCCAGTAGTATGGGAGGTGCTGGGGCCAACGTCCTGACTTTC
CASSMGGAGANVLTF
>TRBV14|TRBJ2-6|TRBD1|-
TGTGCCAGCAGCCAAGATCTTGCAGGGGGCTCTGGGGCCAACGTCCTGACTTTC
CASSQDLAGGSGANVLTF
>TRBV7-2|TRBJ1-2|TRBD1|-
TGTGCCAGCAGCCCGGACAGGGGCGTCACAAGAGATGGCTACACCTTC
CASSPDRGVTRDGYTF
>TRBV14|TRBJ1-1|TRBD1|-
TGTGCCAGCAGCCGAGGGACAGGGATGACTGAAGCTTTCTTT
CASSRGTGMTEAFF
>TRBV7-9|TRBJ1-2|-|once
TGTGCCAGCAGCCCGGGGGGCTATGGCTACACCTTC
CASSPGGYGYTF
>TRBV15|TRBJ1-5|-|-
TGTGCCACCAGCAGAGATTATATTGTTTTGAACAGGGCCTCGGCCAATCAGCCCCAGCATTTT
CATSRDYIVLNRASANQPQHF
>TRBV5-1|TRBJ1-2|TRBD1|-
TGCGCCAGCAGCTCACAGGGGAACAACTATGGCTACACCTTC
CASSSQGNNYGYTF
>TRBV29-1|TRBJ2-7|TRBD1|-
TGCAGCGTTGAAGGCCCTCGGCCAGGGGGCTACGAGCAGTACTTC
CSVEGPRPGGYEQYF
>TRBV19|TRBJ2-5|-|once
TGTGCCAGTAGTGTTTCTGAGACCCAGTACTTC
CASSVSETQYF
>TRBV28|TRBJ2-1|TRBD2|once
TGTGCCAGCACCAATCCTGGGACTAGCGGGACCAAGGCAGGTAATGAGCAGTTCTTC
CASTNPGTSGTKAGNEQFF
>TRBV7-3|TRBJ1-1|-|-
TGTGCCAGCAGCTTAACGGCGGGGGACACTGAAGCTTTCTTT
CASSLTAGDTEAFF
>TRBV18|TRBJ2-2|-|-
TGTGCCAGCTCACCGATACAGGGTGTTTCGAACACCGGGGAGCTGTTTTTT
CASSPIQGVSNTGELFF
>TRBV18|TRBJ2-1|TRBD2|-
TGTGCCAGCTCTGAGACTAGCGGCTCCTACAATGAGCAGTTCTTC
CASSETSGSYNEQFF
>TRBV19|TRBJ2-3|TRBD2|-
TGTGCCAGTAGTATAGGAATGGCGGGAGGAGAAAGCACAGATACGCAGTATTTT
CASSIGMAGGESTDTQYF